This entry is about one T cell receptor beta chain. Antigen unknown. This entry belongs to a study of cytomegalovirus exposure and HLA in healthy donors. Germline V gene lookup returns CDR1 MNHEY and CDR2 SVGAGI. There are 14 residues in the CDR3. V was clipped by 5 bases and J by 10 bases; unmatched bases: 11. The study ran its PCR with 60 Vbeta and 13 Jbeta primers. Assay used: immunoSEQ multiplex PCR; TCRdb lists only in-frame clones, some missing. The sample has 150,000 to 200,000 clones; 81% are singletons. Whole-study findings and limits: A later examination showed that TCR association rates differed by HLA locus, with DRB1 most and HLA-C fewest. Most TCR sequences showed up rarely, but some public TCRs showed up in many donors. CMV antigen specificity was confirmed in vitro for a few CMV-associated chains. Cytomegalovirus-associated TCR beta chains were listed, numbering 150 to 200.

This receptor was taken from a man aged 18 to 30 in good health and CMV-seronegative. The V call is TRBV6-5, the J call TRBJ1-5; 7 bases are a match to TRBD1. Sequencing input: PBMCs. For the CDR3, the DNA is TGTGCCAGCAGTATGACAGGGCGCGGTACACCCCAGCATTTT. Amino acids: CASSMTGRGTPQHF.